This TCR beta chain stems from a study of human T cells and chemical hapten exposure. This clonotype was recorded a few times. Time point defined: patch test 1, 2 weeks after DPC sensitization. Documented treatment: therapeutic diphenylcyclopropenone sensitization with weekly scalp DPC. Via MiXCR, TCRdb re-called the RACE reads, giving one row per CDR3 protein. The sample records 180,000 or so distinct CDR3 sequences, roughly 15% being singletons. Germline V gene sequence: CDR1 MDHEN, CDR2 SYDVKM. CDR3 length: 17 residues. The V end was cut by 3 bases, the J end by 1 base, with 13 bases between. The sequences come from whole blood, collected in connection with sensitization to the hapten diphenylcyclopropenone (DPC). The receptor's source is a woman aged 25 to 39 with alopecia areata. Some clones in this sample may be carry-over from other donors' samples. This chain uses TRBV28 with TRBJ1-6, with D possibly being TRBD1 (5 bases). CDR3 nucleotides: TGTGCCAGCAGTTTTCCGCGGGGGGGATCCTATAATTCACCCCTCCACTTT. This translates into CASSFPRGGSYNSPLHF.